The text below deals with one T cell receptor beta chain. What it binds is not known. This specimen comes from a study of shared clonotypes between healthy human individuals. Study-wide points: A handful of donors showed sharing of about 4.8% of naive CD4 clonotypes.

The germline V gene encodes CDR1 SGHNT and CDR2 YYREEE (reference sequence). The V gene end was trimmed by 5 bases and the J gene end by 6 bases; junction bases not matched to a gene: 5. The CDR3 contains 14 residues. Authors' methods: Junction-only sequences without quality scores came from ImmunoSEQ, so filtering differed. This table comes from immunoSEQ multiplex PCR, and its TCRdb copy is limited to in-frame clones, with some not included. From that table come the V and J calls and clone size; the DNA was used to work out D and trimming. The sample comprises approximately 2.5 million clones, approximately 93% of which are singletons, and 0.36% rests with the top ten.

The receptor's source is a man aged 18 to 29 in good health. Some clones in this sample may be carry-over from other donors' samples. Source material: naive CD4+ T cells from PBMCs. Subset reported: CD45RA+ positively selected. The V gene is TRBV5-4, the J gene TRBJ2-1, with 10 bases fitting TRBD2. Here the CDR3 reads CASRKAGGGNEQFF. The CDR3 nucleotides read TGTGCCAGCAGGAAAGCGGGAGGGGGCAATGAGCAGTTCTTC.